One sample yielded the 19 T cell receptor beta chains listed below, sequenced in a study of CD8+ T cells in alopecia areata. Regarding treatment: oral pan-JAK inhibitor, 5-10 mg twice daily. RNA was extracted and reverse transcribed into cDNA as the sequencing template. Using immunoSEQ multiplex PCR, the repertoire was profiled, and TCRdb retains in-frame clones only, with some absent. The sample has around 300,000 clones; approximately 60% are singletons. The sample in question was CD4+ T cells sorted from blood, obtained at roughly week 52, from a patient treated with tofacitinib. These TCRs come from a human donor with alopecia areata.

V and J are TRBV30 and TRBJ2-1; a weak D match, TRBD2 (6 bases). This CDR3 comprises 14 residues. The V gene's germline CDR1 is GTSNPN and CDR2 SVGIG (reference sequence). The V gene lost 3 bases and the J gene lost 6 bases, with 15 bases spanning the gap. CDR3 in amino acids: CAWSGGPNLNEQFF. The CDR3 region has the DNA TGTGCCTGGAGCGGGGGACCAAACCTCAATGAGCAGTTCTTC.

This clone came up once. The genes are TRBV13 and TRBJ2-3; D unresolved. Per germline, CDR1 PRHDT and CDR2 FYEKMQ (reference sequence). V lost 8 bases and J 0 bases, leaving 15 bases between the germline ends. This CDR3 spans 15 amino acids. CDR3 sequence reads: CASVTGRSSTDTQYF. The CDR3 DNA sequence: TGTGCCAGCGTCACGGGCAGATCTAGCACAGATACGCAGTATTTT.

The table lists this clone with a few counts. The rearrangement joins TRBV30 to TRBJ1-1; D unresolved. This CDR3 comprises 13 residues. With 0 bases removed from V and 1 base from J, the gap between germline ends came to 6 bases. Per germline, CDR1 GTSNPN and CDR2 SVGIG (reference sequence). CDR3 residues: CAWSVGTNTEAFF. The CDR3, as DNA: TGTGCCTGGAGTGTCGGCACGAACACTGAAGCTTTCTTT.

The genes are TRBV7-3 and TRBJ2-1; no firm D call. The germline gives CDR1 SGHTA, CDR2 FQGTGA. The CDR3 is 14 amino acids. The germline V and J ends were trimmed by 7 bases and 5 bases, with 15 bases remaining between them. CDR3 loop: CASKALPQHNEQFF. CDR3 DNA sequence: TGTGCCAGCAAGGCCCTACCTCAACACAATGAGCAGTTCTTC.

This clone was detected a few times. The chain links TRBV11-2 to TRBJ1-2; D may be TRBD1 (6 bases). Germline CDR1 SGHAT, CDR2 FQNNGV. Trimming shortened V by 5 bases and J by 7 bases, and 23 bases separated the two germline ends. The CDR3 length is 16 residues. The CDR3: CASSPGGGADYFGYTF. DNA for the CDR3: TGTGCCAGCAGCCCCGGGGGGGGCGCCGATTATTTTGGCTACACCTTC. Variable domain in full (rest from reference TRBV11-2 and TRBJ1-2): EAGVAQSPRYKIIEKRQSVAFWCNPISGHATLYWYQQILGQGPKLLIQFQNNGVVDDSQLPKDRFSAERLKGVDSTLKIQPAKLEDSAVYLCASSPGGGADYFGYTFGSGTRLTVV.

V usage is TRBV29-1 and J usage is TRBJ1-2; maybe TRBD1 (5 bases). Trimming shortened V by 6 bases and J by 4 bases, and 21 bases separated the two germline ends. The CDR3 length is 15 residues. Germline values: CDR1 SQVTM, CDR2 ANQGSEA. The CDR3, as DNA: TGCAGCGTATCATTTTCAGGGCATGGGTTCTATGGCTACACCTTC. Translated: CSVSFSGHGFYGYTF.

V usage is TRBV7-2 and J usage is TRBJ1-1; D gene unclear. Trimming took 0 bases from V and 1 from J, leaving 3 bases between them. This CDR3 spans 13 amino acids. CDR1 is SGHTA, CDR2 FQGNSA, per germline. CDR3 DNA sequence: TGTGCCAGCAGCTTAGCAAGGAACACTGAAGCTTTCTTT. This codes for CASSLARNTEAFF. The entire variable domain, with the rest obtained from reference TRBV7-2 and TRBJ1-1, is as follows: GAGVSQSPSNKVTEKGKDVELRCDPISGHTALYWYRQSLGQGLEFLIYFQGNSAPDKSGLPSDRFSAERTGGSVSTLTIQRTQQEDSAVYLCASSLARNTEAFFGQGTRLTVV.

The V gene is TRBV20-1, the J gene TRBJ1-1, with D uncertain. The CDR3 is 11 residues long. Trimming removed 6 bases from V and 1 base from J, with 6 bases in between. Germline CDR1 reads DFQATT; CDR2 reads SNEGSKA (reference sequence). The chain's CDR3 is CSAGANTEAFF. For the CDR3, the DNA is TGCAGTGCCGGAGCGAACACTGAAGCTTTCTTT.

V is TRBV11-2 and J is TRBJ2-1; no reliable D call. This CDR3 contains 15 residues. CDR1 and CDR2 from the germline V gene are SGHAT and FQNNGV. Trimming stripped 1 base from V and 2 bases from J, with 9 bases between. CDR3 protein: CASSLVGVTYNEQFF. As DNA, the CDR3 is TGTGCCAGCAGCTTAGTGGGCGTAACCTACAATGAGCAGTTCTTC.

In this sample, this clone turned up a few times. CDR3 sequence reads: CAITPGDYGYTF. CDR3 in DNA: TGTGCCATCACCCCGGGAGACTATGGCTACACCTTC. This chain joins TRBV10-3 and TRBJ1-2; D ambiguous. This CDR3 spans 12 amino acids. Trimming left V 7 bases short and J 3 bases short, with 9 bases between. The V gene's germline CDR1 is ENHRY and CDR2 SYGVKD.

The chain has TRBV18 and TRBJ2-5, with 11 bases identical to TRBD1. The CDR3 runs 16 residues. Germline-derived CDR1 and CDR2 are KGHSH and LQKENI. The trim removed 6 bases at V and 8 bases at J, leaving 14 bases unmatched. CDR3 DNA sequence: TGTGCCAGCTCCAGGACAGGGGGCATCGATGGGAGTACCCAGTACTTC. It translates to CASSRTGGIDGSTQYF.

The chain uses TRBV29-1 and TRBJ1-1; 7 bases map to TRBD1. With V trimmed by 7 bases and J by 5 bases, 7 bases remained unmatched. CDR1 SQVTM and CDR2 ANQGSEA come from the germline V gene. The CDR3 runs 12 residues. The CDR3 sequence: CSGVQGPTEAFF. The CDR3 nucleotides are TGCAGCGGCGTACAGGGGCCGACTGAAGCTTTCTTT.

The rearrangement uses TRBV7-2 and TRBJ2-3; 9 bases match TRBD2. Germline CDR1 and CDR2: SGHTA and FQGNSA. CDR3 size: 13 residues. V was pared by 3 bases and J by 10 bases, with 5 bases of the junction left unmatched. As DNA, the CDR3 is TGTGCCAGCAGCTTTACAGCGGGGGGTCCGCAGTATTTT. Its translation: CASSFTAGGPQYF.

This clone came up a few times. This sequence joins TRBV4-2 and TRBJ1-2; TRBD1 matches at 9 bases. The junction had 6 bases not matched to a gene; V was cut back by 0 bases and J by 4 bases. The CDR3 contains 16 residues. Germline CDR1 and CDR2: LGHNA and YNFKEQ. The CDR3 sequence is CASSQEGTGTSYGYTF. The CDR3 region has the DNA TGTGCCAGCAGCCAAGAAGGGACAGGGACAAGCTATGGCTACACCTTC.

The chain carries TRBV9 and TRBJ2-6; D remains unclear. The germline CDR1 and CDR2 sequences are SGDLS and YYNGEE. CDR3 length: 15 residues. Between the trimmed V and J ends, which lost 5 bases and 0 bases, there was a span of 9 bases. CDR3 in DNA: TGTGCCAGCAGTAGACTCATCTCTGGGGCCAACGTCCTGACTTTC. Protein: CASSRLISGANVLTF.

The V call is TRBV30, the J call TRBJ2-7; no reliable D call. Trimming shortened V by 0 bases and J by 0 bases, and 9 bases separated the two germline ends. The CDR3 is made up of 14 amino acids. The germline V gene has CDR1 GTSNPN and CDR2 SVGIG (reference sequence). The CDR3 spells CAWSVLPLSYEQYF. CDR3 DNA sequence: TGTGCCTGGAGTGTACTACCCCTCTCCTACGAGCAGTACTTC.

The chain is built from TRBV27 and TRBJ2-3; D call uncertain. The ends were cut back, 2 bases at V and 3 bases at J, with 6 bases in the middle. This CDR3 comprises 13 residues. Germline CDR1 is MNHEY and CDR2 is SMNVEV (reference sequence). The CDR3 is CASSLPGTDTQYF. CDR3 in DNA: TGTGCCAGCAGTTTACCCGGGACAGATACGCAGTATTTT.

J is TRBJ2-7 and V is TRBV7-2; no firm D call. The germline gives CDR1 SGHTA, CDR2 FQGNSA. Trimming stripped 1 base from V and 4 bases from J, with 8 bases between. The CDR3 runs to 13 residues. The CDR3 is CASSLGSGYEQYF. As DNA, the CDR3 is TGTGCCAGCAGCTTAGGGTCGGGTTACGAGCAGTACTTC.

This clone has only a few counts. The chain joins TRBV7-9 to TRBJ2-2; D unresolved. CDR3 size: 11 residues. Germline V gene lookup returns CDR1 SEHNR and CDR2 FQNEAQ (reference sequence). Trimming stripped 8 bases from V and 7 bases from J, with 8 bases between. CDR3 amino acids: CASYYGGELFF. The CDR3 DNA sequence: TGTGCCAGCTATTACGGCGGGGAGCTGTTTTTT. Drawing the rest from reference TRBV7-9 and TRBJ2-2, the complete variable domain is DTGVSQNPRHKITKRGQNVTFRCDPISEHNRLYWYRQTLGQGPEFLTYFQNEAQLEKSRLLSDRFSAERPKGSFSTLEIQRTEQGDSAMYLCASYYGGELFFGEGSRLTVL.